Listed here are 10 T cell receptor beta chains from one sample, sequenced in a study of technical replicates of blood from a handful of donors. Assay: immunoSEQ multiplex PCR; the TCRdb copy retains only in-frame clones and omits some. The sample has about 93,000 clones, 95% seen once. The sample taken for sequencing was T cells isolated from PBMCs. Source of these receptors: a human donor in good health.

The genes are TRBV25-1 and TRBJ2-1, with a weak D call TRBD1 (5 bases). There are 11 residues in the CDR3. V was pared by 8 bases and J by 12 bases, with 14 bases between. Per germline, CDR1 MGHDK and CDR2 SYGVNS. The CDR3 here is CASGQGIAQFF. Written as DNA, the CDR3 is TGTGCCAGCGGTCAGGGTATAGCGCAGTTCTTC.

The table lists this clone with a count of one. The V gene is TRBV2, the J gene TRBJ2-7; 10 positions agree with TRBD1. This CDR3 is 14 amino acids long. The ends lost 3 bases at V and 4 bases at J; junction bases unmatched: 3. Germline V gene lookup returns CDR1 SNHLY and CDR2 FYNNEI. CDR3 coding DNA: TGTGCCAGCAGTGAGACAGGGGGCAGGTACGAGCAGTACTTC. Encoded protein: CASSETGGRYEQYF.

The CDR3 loop reads CAISPQGEGGELFF. CDR3 bases: TGTGCCATTTCCCCACAGGGGGAGGGCGGGGAGCTGTTTTTT. This chain uses TRBV28 with TRBJ2-2; D might be TRBD1 (8 bases). The V gene's germline CDR1 is MDHEN and CDR2 SYDVKM. The CDR3 runs 14 residues. The V and J ends lost 10 bases and 7 bases respectively, with 19 bases between them. Full variable domain (rest looked up from reference TRBV28 and TRBJ2-2): DVKVTQSSRYLVKRTGEKVFLECVQDMDHENMFWYRQDPGLGLRLIYFSYDVKMKEKGDIPEGYSVSREKKERFSLILESASTNQTSMYLCAISPQGEGGELFFGEGSRLTVL.

The gene calls are TRBV7-9 and TRBJ1-2; 9 bases agree with TRBD1. CDR1 SEHNR and CDR2 FQNEAQ come from the germline V gene (reference sequence). The CDR3 runs to 15 residues. The trim removed 1 base at V and 8 bases at J, leaving 8 bases unmatched. The CDR3 here is CASSLETGGAGGYTF. The DNA of the CDR3 is TGTGCCAGCAGCTTAGAAACAGGGGGCGCGGGGGGCTACACCTTC.

The V gene is TRBV11-3, the J gene TRBJ2-7, with 9 positions matching TRBD1. V gave up 1 base and J gave up 3 bases; unmatched junction bases: 10. In germline, CDR1 is SGHNT, CDR2 YENEEA. CDR3 length equals 17 residues. The CDR3 DNA reads TGTGCCAGCAGCTTAGGGGTGCGGGACAGGGAAGGCTACGAGCAGTACTTC. This codes for CASSLGVRDREGYEQYF.

The chain couples TRBV7-6 to TRBJ1-3; 12 nucleotides line up with TRBD1. After removal of 2 bases from V and 7 bases from J, the junction contained 12 bases not matched to a gene. Germline CDR1 SGHVS, CDR2 FNYEAQ. This CDR3 is built from 18 residues. In DNA, the CDR3 is TGTGCCAGCAGCTTAAGTCCCGGGACAGGGGGCGATTGGAACACCATATATTTT. Translating it yields CASSLSPGTGGDWNTIYF.

A single count supports this clone. The rearrangement uses TRBV10-3 and TRBJ2-1; TRBD2 agrees at 13 bases. The CDR3 consists of 15 residues. J gave up 8 bases and V 7 bases, and 8 bases lay outside the gene matches. Germline values: CDR1 ENHRY, CDR2 SYGVKD. DNA of the CDR3: TGTGCCATCACCATGACTAGCGGGGGGTTCGATGAGCAGTTCTTC. Translation: CAITMTSGGFDEQFF.

The V gene is TRBV27, the J gene TRBJ2-7; TRBD2 might be the D (5 bases). CDR3 size: 16 residues. Germline V gene sequence: CDR1 MNHEY, CDR2 SMNVEV (reference sequence). The V gene lost 5 bases and the J gene lost 4 bases, with 21 bases spanning the gap. CDR3 in amino acids: CASSPRTGLKQYEQYF. CDR3 in DNA: TGTGCCAGCAGTCCGCGGACCGGACTCAAACAATACGAGCAGTACTTC.

The chain carries TRBV27 and TRBJ2-1; D might be TRBD2 (6 bases). Trimming shortened V by 6 bases and J by 4 bases, and 10 bases separated the two germline ends. This CDR3 region has 13 residues. Germline lookup yields CDR1 MNHEY and CDR2 SMNVEV (reference sequence). The CDR3 spells CASSTSWYNEQFF. The CDR3 region has the DNA TGTGCCAGCAGCACTAGCTGGTACAATGAGCAGTTCTTC.

V and J are TRBV27 and TRBJ2-5; the match to TRBD2 covers 14 bases. With 5 bases clipped from V and 2 bases from J, the junction kept 7 bases outside the gene matches. CDR1 MNHEY and CDR2 SMNVEV come from the germline V gene (reference sequence). This CDR3 region has 17 residues. The CDR3 DNA follows: TGTGCCAGCAGTGGGACTAGCGGGAGAGGGCGGCAAGAGACCCAGTACTTC. It encodes CASSGTSGRGRQETQYF.